This entry lists 17 T cell receptor beta chains sequenced from one sample in a study of blood T cells in healthy people across ages. Sample-barcoded 5' priming and a J-beta primer mix drove a second PCR of about 6 to 11 cycles. Each CDR3 protein gets one entry after TCRdb re-called the 5' RACE reads with MiXCR. The sample has fewer than 1.5 million distinct CDR3 sequences, around two fifths seen once. Sequencing was done on a sample of blood. All receptors derive from a woman younger than 35 in good health.

This sequence joins TRBV28 and TRBJ1-4; 9 nucleotides line up with TRBD1. Germline trimming cut 5 bases from V and 7 bases from J; bases unmatched to any gene: 8. Germline-derived CDR1 and CDR2 are MDHEN and SYDVKM. This CDR3 is built from 15 residues. CDR3 sequence (DNA): TGTGCCAGCAGTGCTTCCGGGACAGGGTCTGAAAAACTGTTTTTT. Translation gives CASSASGTGSEKLFF.

The V and J genes are TRBV20-1 and TRBJ2-4, with D tentatively TRBD1 (6 bases). The DNA end is a closer match to TRBJ2-7, so the J assignment may be wrong. Germline loops: CDR1 DFQATT, CDR2 SNEGSKA (reference sequence). The CDR3 is made up of 16 amino acids. The CDR3 protein is CSARDRTGTGTYEQYF. In nucleotides, the CDR3 is TGCAGTGCTAGAGATAGAACCGGTACAGGGACCTACGAGCAGTACTTC.

This clonotype was recorded a few times. This chain links TRBV6-2 or TRBV6-3 with TRBJ2-3, with D uncertain. The CDR3 totals 14 residues. Germline V gene sequence: CDR1 MNHEY, CDR2 SVGEGT. V lost 6 bases and J lost 1, with 11 bases in between. The CDR3 nucleotides read TGTGCCAGCAGAGAACGTGGGGGCACAGATACGCAGTATTTT. Amino acids: CASRERGGTDTQYF.

This clonotype was recorded a few times. The chain employs TRBV27 and TRBJ2-7; the D is unclear. CDR1 and CDR2 (germline): MNHEY, SMNVEV (reference sequence). V was pared by 6 bases and J by 3 bases, with 9 bases between. The CDR3 is 12 residues long. The CDR3: CASRPNGYEQYF. CDR3 nucleotides: TGTGCCAGCAGACCCAACGGCTACGAGCAGTACTTC.

V gene TRBV3-1 combines with J gene TRBJ1-1; D is unclear. CDR3 length equals 16 residues. V was cut by 0 bases and J by 3 bases, with 14 bases left in between. Per germline, CDR1 LGHDT and CDR2 YNNKEL (reference sequence). For the CDR3, the DNA is TGTGCCAGCAGCCAAGATTTCGGCAGGAAGGACACTGAAGCTTTCTTT. Amino acids: CASSQDFGRKDTEAFF.

This clonotype was observed a few times. This sequence joins TRBV12-3 or TRBV12-4 and TRBJ2-1; TRBD1 aligns across 8 bases. The CDR3 is made up of 15 amino acids. The trim removed 4 bases at V and 6 bases at J, leaving 8 bases unmatched. The CDR3 DNA reads TGTGCCAGCAGTTCTACAGGGGGAATCGGCAATGAGCAGTTCTTC. Its translation: CASSSTGGIGNEQFF.

This chain connects TRBV6-5 to TRBJ2-6; D unclear. The CDR3 loop spans 19 amino acids. The V gene's germline CDR1 is MNHEY and CDR2 SVGAGI. V was cut by 0 bases and J by 0 bases, with 15 bases left in between. The CDR3 coding sequence is TGTGCCAGCAGTTACTCGGTCCGGATACTGAGCTCTGGGGCCAACGTCCTGACTTTC. This sequence encodes CASSYSVRILSSGANVLTF.

This clonotype was recorded only once. The chain is built from TRBV6-1 and TRBJ2-6, with D hard to call. The V end lost 8 bases, the J end lost 1 base, and 15 bases lay between the germline ends. CDR3 size: 16 residues. Germline V gene data show CDR1 as MNHNS and CDR2 as SASEGT. CDR3 coding DNA: TGTGCCAGCGATCTGGTAGCCTTTTCTGGGGCCAACGTCCTGACTTTC. This codes for CASDLVAFSGANVLTF.

In its sample, this clonotype was seen a few times. This sequence joins TRBV15 and TRBJ2-1, with a weak D call TRBD2 (6 bases). V gave up 5 bases and J gave up 6 bases, with 14 bases separating them. Germline loops: CDR1 LNHNV, CDR2 YYDKDF (reference sequence). This CDR3 is 14 amino acids long. The CDR3 nucleotides are TGTGCCACCAGCTCGGGAGATCGGGGCAATGAGCAGTTCTTC. This translates into CATSSGDRGNEQFF.

There are many counts of this clonotype. The chain joins TRBV20-1 to TRBJ1-1; D is uncertain. Trimming stripped 0 bases from V and 4 bases from J, with 12 bases between. The CDR3 consists of 14 residues. Germline V gene sequence: CDR1 DFQATT, CDR2 SNEGSKA (reference sequence). DNA of the CDR3: TGCAGTGCTAGAGATCCGGGCAGATTCACTGAAGCTTTCTTT. Translated, it gives CSARDPGRFTEAFF.

The CDR3 reads CSARDVGPLYF. Written as DNA, the CDR3 is TGCAGTGCTAGAGATGTTGGGCCACTGTATTTT. The chain links TRBV20-1 to TRBJ2-3; D is undetermined. Germline V lookup: CDR1 DFQATT, CDR2 SNEGSKA (reference sequence). This CDR3 is 11 amino acids long. Trimming left V 0 bases short and J 14 bases short, with 12 bases between.

The rearrangement links TRBV3-1 to TRBJ2-7; maybe TRBD2 (5 bases). Germline CDR1 and CDR2: LGHDT and YNNKEL (reference sequence). V dropped 7 bases and J dropped 7 bases, with 17 bases sitting between them. CDR3 size: 13 residues. The CDR3, as DNA: TGTGCCAGCACCGCGGCTGGGCTAGCAGAGCAGTACTTC. Encoded protein: CASTAAGLAEQYF.

V is TRBV7-2 and J is TRBJ2-4; TRBD2 aligns across 7 bases. The J call may be in error: the DNA end matches TRBJ2-5 better. From germline, CDR1 is SGHTA and CDR2 FQGNSA. The CDR3 runs to 16 residues. CDR3 amino acids: CASSSGSSGLQETQYF. In DNA, the CDR3 is TGTGCCAGCAGCTCCGGTTCTAGCGGACTGCAAGAGACCCAGTACTTC.

This clonotype has at least ten counts. This chain uses TRBV29-1 with TRBJ2-7; D call uncertain. There are 11 residues in the CDR3. V lost 3 bases and J 2 bases, leaving 5 bases between the germline ends. Germline V gene data show CDR1 as SQVTM and CDR2 as ANQGSEA. CDR3 region: CSVEVTYEQYF. The DNA of the CDR3 is TGCAGCGTTGAGGTTACCTACGAGCAGTACTTC.

J is TRBJ2-1 and V is TRBV5-1; 9 positions agree with TRBD1. The CDR3 spans 16 residues. CDR1 and CDR2 from the germline V gene are SGHRS and YFSETQ. Trimming took 4 bases from V and 4 from J; bases not matched to a gene: 9. CDR3 residues: CASSALQGASYNEQFF. The CDR3 bases are TGCGCCAGCAGCGCGCTACAGGGGGCGAGTTACAATGAGCAGTTCTTC.

This clonotype was seen a few times. V and J are TRBV6-1 and TRBJ2-1, with D unresolved. The CDR3 loop spans 13 amino acids. Germline V gene sequence: CDR1 MNHNS, CDR2 SASEGT. V shed 7 bases and J shed 4 bases, with 11 bases lying between them. This CDR3 reads CASKRDDYNEQFF. The CDR3 DNA sequence: TGTGCCAGCAAGCGAGATGATTACAATGAGCAGTTCTTC.

This clonotype was detected only once. V gene TRBV2 combines with J gene TRBJ2-1; possibly TRBD2 for D (5 bases). Deletions cut 7 bases from V and 3 bases from J, with 19 bases between. The CDR3 runs 16 residues. Germline values: CDR1 SNHLY, CDR2 FYNNEI. The CDR3 protein is CASILSVAPYYNEQFF. The CDR3 DNA is TGTGCCAGCATCCTTTCCGTAGCGCCCTACTACAATGAGCAGTTCTTC. The full variable domain, its missing parts supplied by reference TRBV2 and TRBJ2-1, is EPEVTQTPSHQVTQMGQEVILRCVPISNHLYFYWYRQILGQKVEFLVSFYNNEISEKSEIFDDQFSVERPDGSNFTLKIRSTKLEDSAMYFCASILSVAPYYNEQFFGPGTRLTVL.